A few counts support the clone carrying this TCR beta chain. Its antigen is undetermined. The V segment lost 7 bases and the J segment 4 bases; nucleotides outside the gene matches: 9. Germline V gene lookup returns CDR1 MNHNS and CDR2 SASEGT. The CDR3 covers 14 residues. Unique molecular identifiers were incorporated when the TCRbeta library was constructed. TCRdb fed the PCR reads into MiXCR, producing one record per CDR3 protein. Here the sample spans approximately 430,000 distinct CDR3 sequences, around 15% being singletons. The sample comes from a study of T-cell reconstitution after alpha-beta-depleted transplantation in children. Study-wide results and limits: Reportedly, roughly two months post-transplant, alpha-beta T cells arose from several hundred expanded graft clones. At day 60, the high TCRbeta diversity found in some patients originated from recipient T cells and thymic progenitors that had survived.

The receptor comes from a boy younger than two who had a stem cell transplant for Wiskott-Aldrich syndrome, so the T cells may come from the graft donor. This sample comprised PBMCs, mostly from graft donor cells, obtained 360 days after TCRalphabeta/CD19-depleted stem cell transplant. The chain employs TRBV6-1 and TRBJ2-5, with 7 bases aligning to TRBD1. The CDR3 region is CASIRQGASETQYF. In DNA, the CDR3 is TGTGCCAGCATTCGACAGGGAGCGTCAGAGACCCAGTACTTC.